The rows below give T cell receptor beta chains drawn from one sample of a study of shared clonotypes between healthy human individuals. Sequenced by immunoSEQ multiplex PCR; TCRdb stores in-frame clones only, minus some. The sample includes some 2 million clones, about 95% of them seen just once. Source material: naive CD8+ T cells sorted from blood. The receptors here all came from a man younger than 35 in good health. Each CDR3 is given with its conserved first and last residue. The D gene is left open where the match is weak. Not all rows give a size; the values are once, few, many and, for expanded clones, a class.

.	.	TRBV4-1	TRBJ1-1	CASSHVGPGAFFFF	.
.	.	TRBV30	TRBJ1-3	CAWSEIYPGGNTIYF	TGTGCCTGGAGTGAAATTTACCCCGGAGGAAACACCATATATTTT
.	.	TRBV7-9	TRBJ1-3	CASSSGRSSGNTIYF	TGTGCCAGCAGCTCAGGACGGAGCTCTGGAAACACCATATATTTT
.	.	TRBV6-5	TRBJ1-4	CASSYSAGWPNEKLFF	TGTGCCAGCAGTTACTCGGCGGGCTGGCCTAATGAAAAACTGTTTTTT
.	TRBD2	TRBV9	TRBJ2-5	CASSVELADGRETQYF	TGTGCCAGCAGCGTAGAACTAGCGGACGGCCGGGAGACCCAGTACTTC
.	.	TRBV6-5	TRBJ2-7	CASSYGRSSYEQYF	TGTGCCAGCAGTTACGGGAGAAGCTCCTACGAGCAGTACTTC
.	TRBD2	TRBV7-2	TRBJ2-7	CASSVGLAGIYEQYF	TGTGCCAGCAGCGTAGGACTAGCGGGAATCTACGAGCAGTACTTC
few	.	TRBV9	TRBJ1-1	CASSVGGKEAFF	TGTGCCAGCAGCGTAGGGGGGAAGGAAGCTTTCTTT
.	TRBD2	TRBV19	TRBJ2-2	CASSIILAGTGELFF	TGTGCCAGTAGTATTATCCTAGCGGGAACCGGGGAGCTGTTTTTT
.	TRBD1	TRBV5-1	TRBJ2-7	CASSLGQVYEQYF	TGCGCCAGCAGCTTAGGACAGGTTTACGAGCAGTACTTC
.	.	TRBV12-2	TRBJ1-3	CASRLGGSGNTIYF	TGTGCAAGTCGCTTGGGAGGGAGTGGAAACACCATATATTTT
.	TRBD1	TRBV27	TRBJ2-7	CASGSPGTASYEQYF	TGTGCCAGCGGATCCCCCGGGACAGCCTCCTACGAGCAGTACTTC
.	.	TRBV5-5	TRBJ1-5	CASSSGVHQPQHF	TGTGCCAGCAGCTCTGGCGTCCATCAGCCCCAGCATTTT
.	TRBD2	TRBV4-3	TRBJ2-7	CASSQDRTSGSYEQYF	TGCGCCAGCAGCCAAGACCGGACTAGCGGTAGCTACGAGCAGTACTTC
.	.	TRBV4-3	TRBJ2-7	CASSQDLLAVQYF	TGCGCCAGCAGCCAAGATCTATTAGCTGTGCAGTACTTC
.	TRBD2	TRBV28	TRBJ2-7	CASSPRLAVVRGYEQYF	TGTGCCAGCAGCCCCAGGCTAGCGGTAGTGAGGGGCTACGAGCAGTACTTC
.	TRBD2	TRBV5-6	TRBJ2-1	CASSEGLATYNEQFF	TGTGCCAGCAGCGAGGGACTAGCCACCTACAATGAGCAGTTCTTC
.	TRBD1	TRBV5-1	TRBJ1-1	CASSWTGLNTEAFF	TGCGCCAGCAGTTGGACAGGGCTGAACACTGAAGCTTTCTTT
.	TRBD2	TRBV2	TRBJ2-1	CASSEDSGTGQWGFF	TGTGCCAGCAGTGAGGATAGCGGGACCGGTCAGTGGGGGTTCTTC
.	TRBD2	TRBV6-6	TRBJ2-4	CASSYLAGGPKNIQYF	TGTGCCAGCAGTTACCTAGCGGGGGGGCCCAAAAACATTCAGTACTTC
once	.	TRBV10-3	TRBJ2-6	CAISERVETPGANVLTF	TGTGCCATCAGTGAAAGGGTTGAGACCCCTGGGGCCAACGTCCTGACTTTC
.	.	TRBV6-1	TRBJ1-2	CASYVDGYTF	TGTGCCAGCTACGTGGATGGCTACACCTTC
.	TRBD1	TRBV28	TRBJ1-6	CASSPGQGNSPLHF	TGTGCCAGCAGCCCGGGACAGGGTAATTCACCCCTCCACTTT
.	.	TRBV10-3	TRBJ1-1	CAISESTLFEAFF	TGTGCCATCAGTGAGTCGACTCTATTTGAAGCTTTCTTT
once	.	TRBV13	TRBJ1-2	CASSLGSHGYTF	TGTGCCAGCAGCTTAGGGAGCCATGGCTACACCTTC
.	.	TRBV12-1	TRBJ1-2	CASSFAGETHYGYTF	TGTGCCAGCAGCTTTGCTGGGGAAACTCACTATGGCTACACCTTC
.	.	TRBV5-4	TRBJ1-2	CASSWGTSYNYGYTF	TGTGCCAGCAGCTGGGGGACAAGTTATAACTATGGCTACACCTTC
.	.	TRBV7-3	TRBJ1-1	CASSRGGGTEAFF	TGTGCCAGCAGTCGTGGTGGAGGGACCGAAGCTTTCTTT
.	.	TRBV6-5	TRBJ2-4	CASRPSYGAKNIQYF	TGTGCCAGCAGGCCTAGTTATGGGGCCAAAAACATTCAGTACTTC
.	TRBD2	TRBV27	TRBJ2-2	CASSLLAGVGGELFF	TGTGCCAGCAGCCTACTAGCGGGGGTGGGCGGGGAGCTGTTTTTT
.	.	TRBV7-6	TRBJ2-1	CASSKFQYEQFF	TGTGCCAGCAGCAAATTTCAGTATGAGCAGTTCTTC
.	.	TRBV4-1	TRBJ2-1	CASSPDIYSYNEQFF	TGCGCCAGCAGCCCCGACATCTACTCCTACAATGAGCAGTTCTTC
.	TRBD2	TRBV10-3	TRBJ2-1	CAIGNSGPQANEQFF	TGTGCCATCGGGAATAGCGGGCCTCAAGCCAATGAGCAGTTCTTC
.	.	TRBV5-4	TRBJ1-1	CASSGEGGKNTEAFF	TGTGCCAGCAGCGGGGAGGGCGGAAAAAACACTGAAGCTTTCTTT
once	.	TRBV4-1	TRBJ1-3	CASSQVGRGFSGNTIYF	TGCGCCAGCAGCCAAGTAGGGAGAGGCTTCTCTGGAAACACCATATATTTT
.	.	TRBV5-1	TRBJ1-1	CASSFFAGAMNTEAFF	TGCGCCAGCAGCTTCTTTGCGGGGGCCATGAACACTGAAGCTTTCTTT
.	TRBD2	TRBV7-9	TRBJ2-7	CASSLAGGTYEQYF	TGTGCCAGCAGCTTAGCGGGAGGGACCTACGAGCAGTACTTC
.	.	TRBV30	TRBJ2-7	CAWSPGAGHEQYF	TGTGCCTGGAGCCCGGGGGCGGGCCACGAGCAGTACTTC
.	TRBD2	TRBV7-2	TRBJ2-7	CASSPYGGSYEQYF	TGTGCCAGCAGCCCCTACGGGGGGAGCTACGAGCAGTACTTC
.	.	TRBV6-5	TRBJ1-4	CASCPTNEKLFF	TGTGCCAGCTGTCCAACTAATGAAAAACTGTTTTTT
.	.	TRBV7-9	TRBJ2-2	CASSLADGQNTGELFF	TGTGCCAGCAGCTTAGCCGACGGCCAGAACACCGGGGAGCTGTTTTTT
.	.	TRBV9	TRBJ2-2	CASSARTGGELFF	TGTGCCAGCAGCGCCCGGACCGGCGGGGAGCTGTTTTTT